The clone carrying this TCR beta chain was observed many times. The antigen remains undetermined. No patient received treatment before thyroid surgery. V shed 3 bases and J 4 bases; nucleotides not matched to a gene: 13. CDR3 length: 17 residues. Looked up from germline, CDR1 is MGHRA and CDR2 is YSYEKL. This sample was taken from a study of metastatic and nonmetastatic thyroid tumors. Looking at the study overall: Malignant and benign thyroid patients had repertoires compared in peripheral blood and tumor or nodule tissue.

Authors' processing steps: The study's classifier, a distant-metastasis tool for papillary thyroid cancer, was built using CDR3 differences across clinicopathological groups. TCRdb re-called the PCR reads with MiXCR. The V and J calls come from TCRdb's annotation, not from the publication. The sample has fewer than 25,000 clones, approximately 15% seen once. Regarding the study as a whole: According to reports, the diversity of TCR beta was significantly higher in malignant thyroid tumors than in benign nodules, and this held in both blood and tumor samples.

The J gene is TRBJ2-5, the V gene TRBV4-1; 8 positions agree with TRBD2. Sequencing input: tumor tissue. The TCR comes from a female donor with papillary thyroid cancer or a benign thyroid nodule (not recorded which). Some clones in this sample may be carry-over from other donors' samples. The CDR3 sequence is CASSQEGPGLGAETQYF. DNA of the CDR3: TGCGCCAGCAGCCAGGAGGGACCGGGACTAGGGGCAGAGACCCAGTACTTC.